The clone carrying this TCR beta chain was seen a handful of times. This sample is drawn from a study of blood T cells in healthy people across ages. Combining a sample-barcoded 5' primer with a J-beta primer mix, a second PCR ran for about 6 to 11 cycles. TCRdb re-called the 5' RACE reads through MiXCR, storing one row per CDR3 protein. The data contain 900,000 to 950,000 distinct CDR3 sequences, roughly 28% of them singletons. This CDR3 has 14 residues. Germline assignment: CDR1 SGHTA and CDR2 FQGNSA. Trimming removed 2 bases at V and 3 bases at J, with 10 bases between. The sample, around 9.9 milliliters of peripheral blood, was drawn from each donor. The same data also contributed to another study, on T cells of mothers and their children.

Sequencing used blood. This clonotype originated in a woman aged 40 to 50 in good health. The V and J genes are TRBV7-2 and TRBJ2-5, with a tentative D call TRBD2 (5 bases). The CDR3 spells CASSLWEFEETQYF. DNA of the CDR3: TGTGCCAGCAGCTTATGGGAGTTCGAAGAGACCCAGTACTTC.